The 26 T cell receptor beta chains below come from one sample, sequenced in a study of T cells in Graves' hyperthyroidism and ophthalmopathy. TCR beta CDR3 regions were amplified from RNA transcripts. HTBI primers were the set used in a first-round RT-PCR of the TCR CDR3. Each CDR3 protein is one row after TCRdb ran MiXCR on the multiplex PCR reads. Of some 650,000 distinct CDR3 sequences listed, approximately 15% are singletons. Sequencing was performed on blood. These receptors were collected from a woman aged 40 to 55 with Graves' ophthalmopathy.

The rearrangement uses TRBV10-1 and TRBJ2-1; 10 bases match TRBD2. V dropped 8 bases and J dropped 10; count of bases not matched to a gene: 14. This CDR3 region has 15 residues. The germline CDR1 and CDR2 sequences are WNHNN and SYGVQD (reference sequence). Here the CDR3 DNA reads TGCGCCAGCTGGGGGATAACTAGCGGGATAGGGGAGCAGTTCTTC. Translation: CASWGITSGIGEQFF.

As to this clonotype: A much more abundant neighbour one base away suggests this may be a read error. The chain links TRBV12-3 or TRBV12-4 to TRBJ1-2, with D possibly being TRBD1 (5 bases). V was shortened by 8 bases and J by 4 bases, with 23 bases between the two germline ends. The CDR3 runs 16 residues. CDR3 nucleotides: TGTGCCAGCCCCCCTCGATTCGGGGCGAGAGGCTATGGCTACACCTTC. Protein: CASPPRFGARGYGYTF.

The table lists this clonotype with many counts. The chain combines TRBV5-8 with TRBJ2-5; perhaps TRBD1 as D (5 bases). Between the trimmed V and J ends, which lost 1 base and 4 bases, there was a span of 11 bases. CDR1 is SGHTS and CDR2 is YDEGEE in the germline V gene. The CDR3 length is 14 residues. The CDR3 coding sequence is TGTGCCAGCAGCTTGCCAGGGAAAACAGAGACCCAGTACTTC. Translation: CASSLPGKTETQYF.

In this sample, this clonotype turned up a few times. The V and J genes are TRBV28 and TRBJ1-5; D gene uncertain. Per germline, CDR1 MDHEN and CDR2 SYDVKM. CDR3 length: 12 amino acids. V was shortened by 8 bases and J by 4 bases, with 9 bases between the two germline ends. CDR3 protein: CASWQINQPQHF. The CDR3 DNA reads TGTGCCAGCTGGCAGATAAATCAGCCCCAGCATTTT.

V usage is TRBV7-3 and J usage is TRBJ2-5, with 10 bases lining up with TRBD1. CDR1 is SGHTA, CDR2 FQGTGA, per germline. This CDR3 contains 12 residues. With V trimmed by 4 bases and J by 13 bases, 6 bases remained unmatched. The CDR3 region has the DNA TGTGCCAGCAGCTACGGACAGGGGGTTCTGTACTTC. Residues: CASSYGQGVLYF. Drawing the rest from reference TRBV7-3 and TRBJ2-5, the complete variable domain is GAGVSQTPSNKVTEKGKYVELRCDPISGHTALYWYRQSLGQGPEFLIYFQGTGAADDSGLPNDRFFAVRPEGSVSTLKIQRTERGDSAVYLCASSYGQGVLYFGPGTRLLVL.

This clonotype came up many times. The CDR3 DNA sequence: TGTGCCAGCAGTGGACAGGCCCCCTACTATGGCTACACCTTC. Its protein product is CASSGQAPYYGYTF. This chain connects TRBV2 to TRBJ1-2; a weak D match, TRBD1 (6 bases). V was trimmed by 4 bases and J by 3 bases, leaving 12 bases between them. Germline CDR1 is SNHLY and CDR2 is FYNNEI. The CDR3 spans 14 residues. The variable domain in full, with the rest retrieved from reference TRBV2 and TRBJ1-2, is EPEVTQTPSHQVTQMGQEVILRCVPISNHLYFYWYRQILGQKVEFLVSFYNNEISEKSEIFDDQFSVERPDGSNFTLKIRSTKLEDSAMYFCASSGQAPYYGYTFGSGTRLTVV.

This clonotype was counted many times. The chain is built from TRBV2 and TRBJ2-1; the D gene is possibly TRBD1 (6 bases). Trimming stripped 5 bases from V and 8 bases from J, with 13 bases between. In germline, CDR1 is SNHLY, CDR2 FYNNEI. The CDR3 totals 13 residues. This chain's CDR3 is CASSTGFKDEQFF. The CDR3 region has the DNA TGTGCCAGCAGTACAGGGTTTAAAGATGAGCAGTTCTTC.

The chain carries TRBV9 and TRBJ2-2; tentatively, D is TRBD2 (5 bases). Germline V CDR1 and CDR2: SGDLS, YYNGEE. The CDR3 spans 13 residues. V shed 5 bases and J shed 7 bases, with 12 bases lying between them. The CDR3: CASSLREGGELFF. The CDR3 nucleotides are TGTGCCAGCAGTCTTCGAGAGGGCGGGGAGCTGTTTTTT.

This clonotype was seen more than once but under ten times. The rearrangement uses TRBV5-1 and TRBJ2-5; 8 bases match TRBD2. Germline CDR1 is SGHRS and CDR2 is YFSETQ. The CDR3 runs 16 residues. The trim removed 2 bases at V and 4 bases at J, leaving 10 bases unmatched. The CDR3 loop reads CASSFAASGLRETQYF. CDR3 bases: TGCGCCAGCAGCTTCGCGGCTAGCGGGTTGCGAGAGACCCAGTACTTC.

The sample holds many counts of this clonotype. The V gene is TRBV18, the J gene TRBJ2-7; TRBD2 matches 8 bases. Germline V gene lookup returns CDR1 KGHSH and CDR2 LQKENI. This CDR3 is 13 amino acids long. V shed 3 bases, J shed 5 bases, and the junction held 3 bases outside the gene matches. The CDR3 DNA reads TGTGCCAGCTCACCGAGCGGGAGTCACGAGCAGTACTTC. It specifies CASSPSGSHEQYF.

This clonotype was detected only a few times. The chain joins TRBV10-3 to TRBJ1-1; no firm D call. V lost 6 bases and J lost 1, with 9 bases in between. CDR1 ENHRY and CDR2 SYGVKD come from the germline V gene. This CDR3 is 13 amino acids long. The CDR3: CAISTDENTEAFF. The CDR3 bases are TGTGCCATCAGCACCGACGAGAACACTGAAGCTTTCTTT.

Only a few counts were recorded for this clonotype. For the CDR3, the DNA is TGTGCCAGTAGCTCCTTGGGGCAGCTTTCAGATACGCAGTATTTT. This translates into CASSSLGQLSDTQYF. V usage is TRBV19 and J usage is TRBJ2-3, with D possibly being TRBD1 (5 bases). Germline V gives CDR1 LNHDA, CDR2 SQIVND (reference sequence). The V gene lost 6 bases and the J gene lost 4 bases, with 17 bases spanning the gap. The CDR3 is 15 amino acids. The variable domain in full, with the rest retrieved from reference TRBV19 and TRBJ2-3, is DGGITQSPKYLFRKEGQNVTLSCEQNLNHDAMYWYRQDPGQGLRLIYYSQIVNDFQKGDIAEGYSVSREKKESFPLTVTSAQKNPTAFYLCASSSLGQLSDTQYFGPGTRLTVL.

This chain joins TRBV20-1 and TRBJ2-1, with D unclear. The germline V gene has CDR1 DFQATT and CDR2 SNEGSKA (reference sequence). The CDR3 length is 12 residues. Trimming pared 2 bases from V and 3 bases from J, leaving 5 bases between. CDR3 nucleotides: TGCAGTGCTAGACCCTTCTACAATGAGCAGTTCTTC. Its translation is CSARPFYNEQFF.

CDR3 region: CASSMTGSGRGKLFF. The CDR3 DNA reads as TGTGCCAGTAGTATGACAGGCTCGGGTAGGGGAAAACTGTTTTTT. The rearrangement uses TRBV19 and TRBJ1-4; the D gene is possibly TRBD1 (6 bases). The germline V gene has CDR1 LNHDA and CDR2 SQIVND (reference sequence). Trimming pared 3 bases from V and 10 bases from J, leaving 18 bases between. The CDR3 has 15 residues. Drawing the rest from reference TRBV19 and TRBJ1-4, the complete variable domain is DGGITQSPKYLFRKEGQNVTLSCEQNLNHDAMYWYRQDPGQGLRLIYYSQIVNDFQKGDIAEGYSVSREKKESFPLTVTSAQKNPTAFYLCASSMTGSGRGKLFFGSGTQLSVL.

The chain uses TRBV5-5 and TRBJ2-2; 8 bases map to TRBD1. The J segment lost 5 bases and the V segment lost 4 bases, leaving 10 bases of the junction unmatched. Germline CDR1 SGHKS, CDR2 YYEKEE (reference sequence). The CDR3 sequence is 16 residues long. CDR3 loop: CASSPQPRQGTGELFF. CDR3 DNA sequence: TGTGCCAGCAGCCCCCAGCCGAGACAGGGGACCGGGGAGCTGTTTTTT.

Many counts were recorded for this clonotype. The CDR3: CASSPLASGGAGTEAFF. In nucleotides, the CDR3 is TGTGCCAGCTCACCTCTTGCATCAGGGGGCGCCGGCACTGAAGCTTTCTTT. The V gene is TRBV18, the J gene TRBJ1-1; the match to TRBD1 covers 8 bases. V was clipped by 3 bases and J by 4 bases; unmatched bases: 13. Germline V lookup: CDR1 KGHSH, CDR2 LQKENI. The CDR3 consists of 17 residues.

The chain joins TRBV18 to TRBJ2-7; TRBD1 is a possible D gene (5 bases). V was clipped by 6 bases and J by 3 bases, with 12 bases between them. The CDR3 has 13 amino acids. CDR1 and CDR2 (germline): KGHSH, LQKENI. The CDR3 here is CASSYDSYYEQYF. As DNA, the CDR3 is TGTGCCAGCTCGTACGACAGCTACTACGAGCAGTACTTC.

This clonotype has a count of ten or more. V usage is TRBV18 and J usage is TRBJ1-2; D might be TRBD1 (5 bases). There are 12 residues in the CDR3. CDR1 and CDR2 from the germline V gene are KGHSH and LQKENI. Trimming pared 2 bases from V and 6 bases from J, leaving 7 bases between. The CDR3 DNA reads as TGTGCCAGCTCACCAGGGGACCATGGCTACACCTTC. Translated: CASSPGDHGYTF.

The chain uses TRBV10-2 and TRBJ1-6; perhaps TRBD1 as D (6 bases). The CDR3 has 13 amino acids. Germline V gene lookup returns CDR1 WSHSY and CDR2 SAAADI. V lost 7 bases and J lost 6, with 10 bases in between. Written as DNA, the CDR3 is TGCGCCAGCAAGGCGGGGGCTAATTCACCCCTCCACTTT. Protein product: CASKAGANSPLHF.

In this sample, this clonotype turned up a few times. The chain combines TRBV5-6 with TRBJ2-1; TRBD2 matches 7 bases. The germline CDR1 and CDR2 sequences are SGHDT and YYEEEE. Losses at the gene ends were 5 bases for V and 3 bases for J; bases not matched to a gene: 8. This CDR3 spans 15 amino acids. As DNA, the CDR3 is TGTGCCAGCAGACCGCGGGGGAACCTCTACAATGAGCAGTTCTTC. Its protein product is CASRPRGNLYNEQFF.

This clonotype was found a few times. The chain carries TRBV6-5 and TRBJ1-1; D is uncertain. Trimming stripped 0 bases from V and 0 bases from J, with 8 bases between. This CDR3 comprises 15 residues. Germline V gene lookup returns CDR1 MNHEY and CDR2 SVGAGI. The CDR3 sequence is CASSYSGYMNTEAFF. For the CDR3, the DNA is TGTGCCAGCAGTTACTCGGGGTACATGAACACTGAAGCTTTCTTT.

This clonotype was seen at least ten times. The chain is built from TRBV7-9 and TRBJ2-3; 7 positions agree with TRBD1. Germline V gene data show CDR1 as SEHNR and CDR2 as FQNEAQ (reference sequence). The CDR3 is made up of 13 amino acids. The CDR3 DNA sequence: TGTGCGACAGGGATCTCGAACACAGATACGCAGTATTTT. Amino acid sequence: CATGISNTDTQYF.

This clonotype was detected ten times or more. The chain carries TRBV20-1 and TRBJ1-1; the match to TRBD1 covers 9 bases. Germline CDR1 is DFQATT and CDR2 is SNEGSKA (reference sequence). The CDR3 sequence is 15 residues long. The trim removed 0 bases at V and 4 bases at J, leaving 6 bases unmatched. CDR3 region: CSARDRDRVGTEAFF. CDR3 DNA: TGCAGTGCTAGAGACCGGGACAGGGTTGGCACTGAAGCTTTCTTT.

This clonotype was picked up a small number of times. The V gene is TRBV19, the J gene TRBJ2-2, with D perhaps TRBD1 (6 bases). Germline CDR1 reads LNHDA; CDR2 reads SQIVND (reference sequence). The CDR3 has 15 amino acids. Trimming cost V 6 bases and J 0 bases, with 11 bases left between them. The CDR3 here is CASRPRDTNTGELFF. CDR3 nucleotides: TGTGCCAGTAGGCCCCGGGACACGAACACCGGGGAGCTGTTTTTT.

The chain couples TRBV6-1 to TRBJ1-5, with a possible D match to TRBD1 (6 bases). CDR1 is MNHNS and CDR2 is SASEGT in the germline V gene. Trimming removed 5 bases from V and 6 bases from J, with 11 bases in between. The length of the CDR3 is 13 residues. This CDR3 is CASSSGGAQPQHF. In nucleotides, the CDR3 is TGTGCCAGCAGTTCTGGGGGCGCTCAGCCCCAGCATTTT.

The CDR3 region is CASSPIQGPYTEAFF. The CDR3 DNA reads as TGTGCCAGCAGCCCCATACAGGGGCCCTACACTGAAGCTTTCTTT. The chain has TRBV11-2 and TRBJ1-1, with 7 bases aligning to TRBD1. The CDR3 consists of 15 residues. The V gene end was trimmed by 5 bases and the J gene end by 3 bases; junction bases not matched to a gene: 9. Germline V gene data show CDR1 as SGHAT and CDR2 as FQNNGV.